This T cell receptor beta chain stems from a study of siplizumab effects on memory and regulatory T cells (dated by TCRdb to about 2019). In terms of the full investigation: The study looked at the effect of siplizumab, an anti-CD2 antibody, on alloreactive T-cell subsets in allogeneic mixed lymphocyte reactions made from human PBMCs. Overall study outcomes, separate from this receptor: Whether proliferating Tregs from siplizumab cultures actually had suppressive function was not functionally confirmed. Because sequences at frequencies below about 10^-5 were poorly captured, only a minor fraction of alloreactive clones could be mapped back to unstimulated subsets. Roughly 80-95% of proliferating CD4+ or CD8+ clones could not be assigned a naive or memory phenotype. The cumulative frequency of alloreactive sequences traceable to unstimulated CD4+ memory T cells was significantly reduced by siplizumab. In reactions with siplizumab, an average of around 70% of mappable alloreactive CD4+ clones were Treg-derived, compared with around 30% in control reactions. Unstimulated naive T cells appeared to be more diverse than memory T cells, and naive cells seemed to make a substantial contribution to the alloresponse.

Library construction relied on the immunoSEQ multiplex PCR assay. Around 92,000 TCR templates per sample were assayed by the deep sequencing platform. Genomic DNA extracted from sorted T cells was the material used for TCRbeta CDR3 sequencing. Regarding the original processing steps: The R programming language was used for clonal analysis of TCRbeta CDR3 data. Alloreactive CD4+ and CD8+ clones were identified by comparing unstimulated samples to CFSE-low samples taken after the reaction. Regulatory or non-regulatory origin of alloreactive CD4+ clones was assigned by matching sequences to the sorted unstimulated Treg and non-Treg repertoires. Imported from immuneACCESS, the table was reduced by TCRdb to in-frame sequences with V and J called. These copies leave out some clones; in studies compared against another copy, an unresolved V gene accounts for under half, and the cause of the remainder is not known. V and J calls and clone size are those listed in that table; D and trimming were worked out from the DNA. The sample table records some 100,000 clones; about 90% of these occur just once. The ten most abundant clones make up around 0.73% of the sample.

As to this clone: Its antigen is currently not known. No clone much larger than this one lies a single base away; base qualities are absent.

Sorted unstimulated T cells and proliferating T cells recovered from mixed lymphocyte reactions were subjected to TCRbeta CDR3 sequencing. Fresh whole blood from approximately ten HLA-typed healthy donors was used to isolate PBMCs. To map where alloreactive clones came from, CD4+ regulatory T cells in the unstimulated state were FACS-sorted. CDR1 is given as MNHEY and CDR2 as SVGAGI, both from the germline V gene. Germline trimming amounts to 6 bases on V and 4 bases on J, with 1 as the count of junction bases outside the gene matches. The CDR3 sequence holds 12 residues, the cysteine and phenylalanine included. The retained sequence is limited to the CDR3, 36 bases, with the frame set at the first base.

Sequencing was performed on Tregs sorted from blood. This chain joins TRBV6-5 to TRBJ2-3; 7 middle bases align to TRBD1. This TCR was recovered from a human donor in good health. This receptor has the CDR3 CASRTGADTQYF. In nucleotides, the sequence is TGTGCCAGCAGAACAGGGGCAGATACGCAGTATTTT.